This TCR beta chain is drawn from a study of blood T cell repertoires in COVID-19. As for the study in general: COVID-19 samples from acute and convalescent phases originated in the United States, Italy and Spain.

Measured with immunoSEQ multiplex PCR; TCRdb has only the in-frame clones, and not every one. The data hold about 150,000 clones, with about 90% observed a single time. This CDR3 region has 14 residues. V trimming: 2 bases; J trimming: 6 bases; junction bases outside the gene matches: 1. Germline loops: CDR1 KGHSH, CDR2 LQKENI. The material sequenced was peripheral blood. The V gene is TRBV18, the J gene TRBJ1-6; TRBD1 matches 7 bases. The TCR originated in a man aged 55-75 years with acute or convalescent COVID-19. This CDR3 is CASSPAGGNSPLHF. The CDR3 coding sequence is TGTGCCAGCTCACCAGCAGGGGGTAATTCACCCCTCCACTTT.